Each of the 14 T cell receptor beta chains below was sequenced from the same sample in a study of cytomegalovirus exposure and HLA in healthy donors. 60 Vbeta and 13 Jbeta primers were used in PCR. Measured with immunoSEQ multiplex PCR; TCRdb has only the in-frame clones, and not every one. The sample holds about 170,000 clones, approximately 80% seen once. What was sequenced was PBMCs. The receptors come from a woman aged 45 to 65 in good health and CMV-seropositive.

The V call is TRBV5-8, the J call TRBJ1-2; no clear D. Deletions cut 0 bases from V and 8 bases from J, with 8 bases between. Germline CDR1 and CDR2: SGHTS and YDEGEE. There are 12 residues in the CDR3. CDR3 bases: TGTGCCAGCAGCTTGGGCAGAACGGGCTACACCTTC. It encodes CASSLGRTGYTF.

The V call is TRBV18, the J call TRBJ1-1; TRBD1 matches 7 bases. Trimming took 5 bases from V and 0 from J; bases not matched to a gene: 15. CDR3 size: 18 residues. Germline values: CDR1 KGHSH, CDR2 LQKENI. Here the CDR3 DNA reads TGTGCCAGCTCATCCCCCGGACAGATCAGGGGGATGAACACTGAAGCTTTCTTT. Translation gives CASSSPGQIRGMNTEAFF.

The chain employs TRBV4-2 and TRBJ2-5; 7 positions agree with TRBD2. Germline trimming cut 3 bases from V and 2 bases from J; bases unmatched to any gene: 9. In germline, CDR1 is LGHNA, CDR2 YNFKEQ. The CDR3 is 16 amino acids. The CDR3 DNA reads TGTGCCAGCAGCCATTCGCGTGCGGGGGTACAAGAGACCCAGTACTTC. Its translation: CASSHSRAGVQETQYF.

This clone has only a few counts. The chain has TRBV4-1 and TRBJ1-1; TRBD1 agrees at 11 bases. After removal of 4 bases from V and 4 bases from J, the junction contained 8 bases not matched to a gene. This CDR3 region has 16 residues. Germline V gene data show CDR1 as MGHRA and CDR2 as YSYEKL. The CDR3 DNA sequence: TGCGCCAGCAGCCCCGGACAGGGGGCGCGCGGCACTGAAGCTTTCTTT. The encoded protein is CASSPGQGARGTEAFF.

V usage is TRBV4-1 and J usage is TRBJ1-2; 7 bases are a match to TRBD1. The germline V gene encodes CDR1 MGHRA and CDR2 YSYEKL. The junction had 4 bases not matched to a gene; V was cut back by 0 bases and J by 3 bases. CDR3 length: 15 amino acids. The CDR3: CASSQETGAHYGYTF. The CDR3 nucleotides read TGCGCCAGCAGCCAAGAAACAGGGGCTCACTATGGCTACACCTTC.

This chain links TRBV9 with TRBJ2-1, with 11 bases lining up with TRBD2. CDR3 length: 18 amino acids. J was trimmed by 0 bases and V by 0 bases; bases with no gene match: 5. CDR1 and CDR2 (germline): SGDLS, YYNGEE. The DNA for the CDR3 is TGTGCCAGCAGCGTAGGACTAGCGGGGTCGAGCTCCTACAATGAGCAGTTCTTC. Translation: CASSVGLAGSSSYNEQFF.

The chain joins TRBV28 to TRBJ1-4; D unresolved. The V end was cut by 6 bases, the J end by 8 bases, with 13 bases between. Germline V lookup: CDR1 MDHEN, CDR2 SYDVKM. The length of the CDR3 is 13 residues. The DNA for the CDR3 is TGTGCCAGCAGCGCCGAGCCTCGAGAAAAACTGTTTTTT. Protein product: CASSAEPREKLFF.

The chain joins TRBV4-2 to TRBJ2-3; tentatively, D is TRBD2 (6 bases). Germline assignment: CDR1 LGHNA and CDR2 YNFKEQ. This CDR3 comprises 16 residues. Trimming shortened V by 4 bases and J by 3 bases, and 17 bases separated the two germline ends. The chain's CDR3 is CASSRVGGTGTDTQYF. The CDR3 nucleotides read TGTGCCAGCAGCCGAGTGGGAGGAACCGGGACAGATACGCAGTATTTT.

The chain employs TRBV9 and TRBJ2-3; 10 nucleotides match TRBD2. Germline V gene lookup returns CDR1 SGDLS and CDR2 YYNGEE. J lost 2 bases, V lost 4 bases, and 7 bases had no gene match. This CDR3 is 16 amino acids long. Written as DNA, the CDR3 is TGTGCCAGCAGCCCCTGGACTAGCGGATTCACAGATACGCAGTATTTT. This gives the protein CASSPWTSGFTDTQYF.

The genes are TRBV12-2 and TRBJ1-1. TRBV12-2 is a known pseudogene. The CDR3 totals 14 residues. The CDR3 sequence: CASRLFKGGTEAFF. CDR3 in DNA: TGTGCAAGTCGCTTGTTCAAGGGCGGGACTGAAGCTTTCTTT.

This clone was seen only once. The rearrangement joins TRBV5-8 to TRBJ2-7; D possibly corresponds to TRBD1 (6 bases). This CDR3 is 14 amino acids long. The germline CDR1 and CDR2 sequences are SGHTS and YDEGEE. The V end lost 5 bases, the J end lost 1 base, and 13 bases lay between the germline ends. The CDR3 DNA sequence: TGTGCCAGCAGATGGGGGCCTCCTTCCTACGAGCAGTACTTC. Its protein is CASRWGPPSYEQYF.

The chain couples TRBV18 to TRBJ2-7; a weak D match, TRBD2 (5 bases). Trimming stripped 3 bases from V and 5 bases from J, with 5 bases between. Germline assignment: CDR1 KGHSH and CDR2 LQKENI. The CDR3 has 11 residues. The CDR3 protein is CASSPGDEQYF. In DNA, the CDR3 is TGTGCCAGCTCACCCGGGGACGAGCAGTACTTC. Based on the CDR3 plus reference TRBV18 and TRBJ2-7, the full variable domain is NAGVMQNPRHLVRRRGQEARLRCSPMKGHSHVYWYRQLPEEGLKFMVYLQKENIIDESGMPKERFSAEFPKEGPSILRIQQVVRGDSAAYFCASSPGDEQYFGPGTRLTVT.

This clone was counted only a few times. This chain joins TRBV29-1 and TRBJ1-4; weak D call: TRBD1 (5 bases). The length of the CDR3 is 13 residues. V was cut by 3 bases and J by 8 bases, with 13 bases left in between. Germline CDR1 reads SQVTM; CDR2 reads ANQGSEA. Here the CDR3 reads CSVDSLGGEKLFF. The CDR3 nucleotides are TGCAGCGTTGATAGTCTTGGGGGGGAAAAACTGTTTTTT.

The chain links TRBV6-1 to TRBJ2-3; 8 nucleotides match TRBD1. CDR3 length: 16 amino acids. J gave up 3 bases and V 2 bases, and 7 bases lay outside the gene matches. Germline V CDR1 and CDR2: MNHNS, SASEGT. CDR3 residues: CASSEYRTGTTDTQYF. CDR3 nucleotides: TGTGCCAGCAGTGAATATAGGACAGGGACAACAGATACGCAGTATTTT.